Listed here is a single T cell receptor beta chain. Its target is unknown. This CDR3 has 18 residues. The V segment lost 0 bases and the J segment 4 bases; nucleotides outside the gene matches: 11. The germline V gene encodes CDR1 LGHNA and CDR2 YNFKEQ. The data belong to a study of T-cell memory formation after mild COVID-19. Study-level information: The two donors had largely donor-specific TCR clusters. Study-wide findings and caveats: Chiefly within CM and EM were the contracting CD4+ clones; CD8+ ones were within EMRA. Pre-infection memory already had some responding clones, implying cross-reactive memory joined.

MiXCR, run by TCRdb on the 5' RACE reads, gives a single entry per CDR3 protein. The table has about 390,000 distinct CDR3 sequences, 21% seen once; the top ten hold under 15%. This TCR derives from an adult woman who had mild COVID-19 (a few samples of this study predate the infection). Cell type and time point are not known. The V and J genes are TRBV4-2 and TRBJ2-3, with 9 bases identical to TRBD2. Sequenced sample: PBMCs or a T cell subset sorted from them (not recorded which). Here the CDR3 DNA reads TGTGCCAGCAGCCAAGATCTGGCTAGCGGGGCGGCCCCAGATACGCAGTATTTT. Its translation is CASSQDLASGAAPDTQYF.